One and the same sample provided the 16 T cell receptor beta chains below, sequenced in a study of blood T cell repertoires in COVID-19. Sequencing was performed with immunoSEQ multiplex PCR; in TCRdb, only in-frame clones are kept and a portion is missing. The sample holds around 300,000 clones, approximately 88% seen once. The sequenced material came from peripheral blood. The receptors stem from a man aged 18-30 years with active or convalescent COVID-19.

The rearrangement uses TRBV20-1 and TRBJ2-7; 11 positions agree with TRBD1. There are 11 residues in the CDR3. V trimming: 8 bases; J trimming: 7 bases; junction bases outside the gene matches: 4. CDR1 is DFQATT, CDR2 SNEGSKA, per germline (reference sequence). CDR3 region: CSTGTGGEQYF. The CDR3 nucleotides read TGCAGTACCGGGACAGGGGGGGAGCAGTACTTC.

The chain has TRBV11-2 and TRBJ1-2, with D possibly matching TRBD1 (5 bases). Germline V gives CDR1 SGHAT, CDR2 FQNNGV. There are 13 residues in the CDR3. The V gene lost 5 bases and the J gene lost 1 base, with 8 bases spanning the gap. CDR3 nucleotide sequence: TGTGCCAGCAGCCCGGGACTTAACTATGGCTACACCTTC. This codes for CASSPGLNYGYTF. Full variable domain (rest looked up from reference TRBV11-2 and TRBJ1-2): EAGVAQSPRYKIIEKRQSVAFWCNPISGHATLYWYQQILGQGPKLLIQFQNNGVVDDSQLPKDRFSAERLKGVDSTLKIQPAKLEDSAVYLCASSPGLNYGYTFGSGTRLTVV.

This rearrangement joins TRBV12-3 or TRBV12-4 to TRBJ2-1, with TRBD1 identical over 8 bases. The trim removed 8 bases at V and 8 bases at J, leaving 8 bases unmatched. CDR3 size: 13 residues. The CDR3 here is CASQDRALDEQFF. As DNA, the CDR3 is TGTGCCAGCCAGGACAGGGCGCTCGATGAGCAGTTCTTC.

The V call is TRBV11-2, the J call TRBJ2-1; 11 bases fit TRBD2. The CDR3 consists of 15 residues. Looked up from germline, CDR1 is SGHAT and CDR2 is FQNNGV. The V segment lost 5 bases and the J segment 10 bases; nucleotides outside the gene matches: 10. CDR3 nucleotide sequence: TGTGCCAGCAGCCCGATTAGCGGGGGGGCGAGGGAGCAGTTCTTC. It translates to CASSPISGGAREQFF.

Details on this clone: Other DNA sequences in the sample encode the same CDR3. V is TRBV10-3 and J is TRBJ2-5, with a weak D call TRBD2 (5 bases). CDR1 and CDR2 from the germline V gene are ENHRY and SYGVKD. The CDR3 contains 15 residues. V was cut by 2 bases and J by 6 bases, with 16 bases left in between. CDR3 nucleotide sequence: TGTGCCATCAGTGAGCCGAGGGCTACAGCTAAGACCCAGTACTTC. Translated: CAISEPRATAKTQYF.

The chain has TRBV9 and TRBJ2-5, with 9 bases aligning to TRBD2. Germline V CDR1 and CDR2: SGDLS, YYNGEE. V trimming: 3 bases; J trimming: 3 bases; junction bases outside the gene matches: 6. The CDR3 has 15 residues. As DNA, the CDR3 is TGTGCCAGCAGCGCCAGGGGCGGGGGGGAAGAGACCCAGTACTTC. Encoded protein: CASSARGGGEETQYF.

The CDR3 nucleotides read TGTGCCAGCAGCCCAAATCGACAGAGCTCTGGAAACACCATATATTTT. Translated, it gives CASSPNRQSSGNTIYF. V is TRBV7-9 and J is TRBJ1-3, with D perhaps TRBD1 (5 bases). V lost 5 bases, J lost 0 bases, and 14 bases lay in between. The length of the CDR3 is 16 residues. CDR1 and CDR2 (germline): SEHNR, FQNEAQ (reference sequence).

This sequence joins TRBV3-1 (or the pseudogene TRBV3-2) and TRBJ1-1; tentatively, D is TRBD1 (5 bases). The CDR3 runs 17 residues. Between the trimmed V and J ends, which lost 4 bases and 2 bases, there was a span of 20 bases. Germline V gives CDR1 LGHDT, CDR2 YNNKEL (reference sequence). The CDR3 DNA reads TGTGCCAGCAGCCCCCGTTGGGGGGGACTTTCTAACACTGAAGCTTTCTTT. Encoded protein: CASSPRWGGLSNTEAFF.

The chain combines TRBV5-4 with TRBJ1-2; 9 bases agree with TRBD1. Germline V gives CDR1 SGHNT, CDR2 YYREEE (reference sequence). V shed 4 bases and J 4 bases; nucleotides not matched to a gene: 11. This CDR3 has 16 amino acids. CDR3 in DNA: TGTGCCAGCAGCCATTACCGGGACAGGGACCGCTATGGCTACACCTTC. Residues: CASSHYRDRDRYGYTF.

This clone occurred a few times. The chain's CDR3 is CASSGGGIGNQPQHF. CDR3 bases: TGTGCCAGCAGCGGGGGTGGGATCGGGAATCAGCCCCAGCATTTT. The V gene is TRBV2, the J gene TRBJ1-5; the D gene is possibly TRBD1 (5 bases). V lost 6 bases to trimming and J lost 4 bases, with 16 bases between them. CDR3 length equals 15 residues. Germline V gene sequence: CDR1 SNHLY, CDR2 FYNNEI.

The V gene is TRBV2, the J gene TRBJ1-4, with a tentative D call TRBD1 (5 bases). V gave up 8 bases and J gave up 8 bases, with 24 bases separating them. CDR3 length: 16 amino acids. Germline V CDR1 and CDR2: SNHLY, FYNNEI. CDR3 loop: CASLGGGSIRLEKLFF. CDR3 DNA sequence: TGTGCCAGCCTAGGTGGGGGGAGTATTCGGCTGGAAAAACTGTTTTTT.

The chain couples TRBV7-8 to TRBJ1-5, with no clear D. The V end lost 4 bases, the J end lost 6 bases, and 7 bases lay between the germline ends. CDR1 and CDR2 (germline): SGHVS, FQNEAQ. The CDR3 totals 12 residues. The CDR3 nucleotides are TGTGCCAGCAGCTCTACGGTTCAGCCCCAGCATTTT. Translating it yields CASSSTVQPQHF.

V and J are TRBV7-9 and TRBJ1-4, with D uncertain. The germline V gene encodes CDR1 SEHNR and CDR2 FQNEAQ (reference sequence). The CDR3 runs to 15 residues. Deletions cut 1 base from V and 3 bases from J, with 9 bases between. This CDR3 is CASSLDRVANEKLFF. CDR3 in DNA: TGTGCCAGCAGCTTAGACCGGGTGGCTAATGAAAAACTGTTTTTT. Together with reference TRBV7-9 and TRBJ1-4, the CDR3 gives the full variable domain: DTGVSQNPRHKITKRGQNVTFRCDPISEHNRLYWYRQTLGQGPEFLTYFQNEAQLEKSRLLSDRFSAERPKGSFSTLEIQRTEQGDSAMYLCASSLDRVANEKLFFGSGTQLSVL.

This sequence joins TRBV3-1 (or the pseudogene TRBV3-2) and TRBJ1-4; TRBD1 matches 7 bases. CDR1 and CDR2 from the germline V gene are LGHDT and YNNKEL (reference sequence). CDR3 length: 17 amino acids. J gave up 0 bases and V 6 bases, and 10 bases lay outside the gene matches. This chain's CDR3 is CASRPRQGPTTNEKLFF. DNA of the CDR3: TGTGCCAGCAGGCCCAGACAGGGACCAACAACTAATGAAAAACTGTTTTTT.

The chain joins TRBV9 to TRBJ1-5; D gene uncertain. Trimming left V 5 bases short and J 3 bases short, with 18 bases between. The CDR3 loop spans 16 amino acids. Germline V gives CDR1 SGDLS, CDR2 YYNGEE. Written as DNA, the CDR3 is TGTGCCAGCAGTTCGGGAGCTATGGATTCCAATCAGCCCCAGCATTTT. Translating gives CASSSGAMDSNQPQHF.

The genes are TRBV5-1 and TRBJ2-3; TRBD1 might be the D (6 bases). Germline V gives CDR1 SGHRS, CDR2 YFSETQ. CDR3 size: 14 residues. V was clipped by 4 bases and J by 6 bases, with 15 bases between them. Here the CDR3 reads CASSIKTGTDTQYF. The CDR3, as DNA: TGCGCCAGCAGCATCAAAACAGGGACGGATACGCAGTATTTT.